These T cell receptor beta chains were read from a single sample in a study of long-term antiretroviral therapy in people with HIV. Produced via immunoSEQ multiplex PCR; TCRdb's table is partial and in-frame only. The repertoire includes under 30,000 clones, almost 95% of them detected once, and approximately 2.5% sits in the top ten. The sequences come from unsorted PBMCs, collected just over 7.3 years after starting antiretroviral therapy. The receptors shown here come from a man aged 45 to 65 with HIV. Each CDR3 is given with its conserved first and last residue. The order of the fields is J gene, CDR3 length, V gene, clone size, D gene, CDR3 DNA, CDR3 protein. The D gene is left open where the match is weak. Part of the rows lack a size; the others show once, few, many or a class for expanded clones.

>TRBJ1-3|15|TRBV7-8|-|-
TGTGCCAGCAGCCCGATGGAGAACTCTGGAAACACCATATATTTT
CASSPMENSGNTIYF
>TRBJ2-1|18|TRBV7-2|-|TRBD2
TGTGCCAGCAGCTTAGAGGTCTTAGCGGGGAAGGGCTACAATGAGCAGTTCTTC
CASSLEVLAGKGYNEQFF
>TRBJ2-1|15|TRBV4-3|-|-
TGCGCCAGCAGCCAAGGCCGGGGGCTTGACAATGAGCAGTTCTTC
CASSQGRGLDNEQFF
>TRBJ1-4|16|TRBV5-6|once|TRBD1
TGTGCCAGCACCATTACAACAGGGGTGGCGAATGAAAAACTGTTTTTT
CASTITTGVANEKLFF
>TRBJ2-7|14|TRBV19|once|-
TGTGCCAGTAGTAATCTTCGGACGGCCTACGAGCAGTACTTC
CASSNLRTAYEQYF
>TRBJ1-5|14|TRBV1|-|-
TGCACCAGCAGCCAAGACCTCATTAATCAGCCCCAGCATTTT
CTSSQDLINQPQHF
>TRBJ1-5|14|TRBV2|-|-
TGTGCCAGCAGTGACGGCGGGGTGCCTCAGCCCCAGCATTTT
CASSDGGVPQPQHF
>TRBJ2-7|17|TRBV19|-|-
TGTGCCAGTAGTATAGCGGTGGGGAAGTCAGACTTCTACGAGCAGTACTTC
CASSIAVGKSDFYEQYF
>TRBJ2-3|15|TRBV11-2|once|-
TGTGCCAGCAGCTTAGCTTCGGGGTTACCAGATACGCAGTATTTT
CASSLASGLPDTQYF
>TRBJ2-7|16|TRBV18|-|TRBD1
TGTGCCAGCTCACCTCCAAGCCGACAGGGGGGTGGCGAGCAGTACTTC
CASSPPSRQGGGEQYF
>TRBJ2-2|16|TRBV6-6|-|-
TGTGCCAGCAGTTACAGAAAGGACTCGAACACCGGGGAGCTGTTTTTT
CASSYRKDSNTGELFF
>TRBJ1-5|15|TRBV6-5|-|-
TGTGCCAGCAGCCTCTCGGGGCAGGGCAATCAGCCCCAGCATTTT
CASSLSGQGNQPQHF
>TRBJ2-1|14|TRBV5-4|-|-
TGTGCCAGCAGCTCCAACCGGGCCGACGGTGAGCAGTTCTTC
CASSSNRADGEQFF
>TRBJ2-2|14|TRBV7-3|-|-
TGTGCCAGCAGCCTCTTCGCGGGCACCGGGGAGCTGTTTTTT
CASSLFAGTGELFF
>TRBJ1-1|11|TRBV20-1|-|-
TGCAGTACCAGAGGCAACACTGAAGCTTTCTTT
CSTRGNTEAFF
>TRBJ2-7|16|TRBV5-5|-|-
TGTGCCAGCAGCTTGGTCCCAGGGGGGAGCTCCTACGAGCAGTACTTC
CASSLVPGGSSYEQYF
>TRBJ1-6|14|TRBV6-1|once|-
TGTGCCAGCAGTGATCGGACGGCCGGGTCACCCCTCCACTTT
CASSDRTAGSPLHF
>TRBJ2-7|14|TRBV6-1|-|-
TGTGCCAGCAGTGAAATTAGGGGCGCGTACGAGCAGTACTTC
CASSEIRGAYEQYF
>TRBJ1-6|13|TRBV5-1|-|-
TGCGCCAGCGCGGCAGGGGATAATTCACCCCTCCACTTT
CASAAGDNSPLHF
>TRBJ2-5|13|TRBV19|-|-
TGTGCCAGTAGTATAGCACAGCAAGAGACCCAGTACTTC
CASSIAQQETQYF
>TRBJ1-5|14|TRBV4-3|-|-
TGCGCCAGCAGCCAAGATCTGCACGATCAGCCCCAGCATTTT
CASSQDLHDQPQHF
>TRBJ2-5|14|TRBV12-5|-|-
TGTGCTAGTGGTTTTGGGGGAAATCAAGAGACCCAGTACTTC
CASGFGGNQETQYF
>TRBJ1-6|13|TRBV4-1|-|-
TGCGCCAGCAGCCAAGAACTTGCTTCACCCCTCCACTTT
CASSQELASPLHF
>TRBJ2-1|14|TRBV30|-|-
TGTGCCTGGAACGGGGCGGCGCCGTACAATGAGCAGTTCTTC
CAWNGAAPYNEQFF
>TRBJ1-2|13|TRBV10-3|-|TRBD1
TGTGCCACCTCCGGGACAGGGAGCGATGGCTACACCTTC
CATSGTGSDGYTF
>TRBJ1-1|16|TRBV4-1|-|-
TGCGCCAGCAGCCATTTAAAGGGGCACGGGAACACTGAAGCTTTCTTT
CASSHLKGHGNTEAFF
>TRBJ2-7|13|TRBV5-6|-|-
TGTGCCAGCAGCTTGGTAGGGACCCACGAGCAGTACTTC
CASSLVGTHEQYF
>TRBJ1-6|13|TRBV5-6|-|-
TGTGCCAGCAGCTTGGGACGCCGGGCTGAGTTCCACTTT
CASSLGRRAEFHF
>TRBJ2-1|16|TRBV25-1|-|-
TGTGCCAGCAGTGTCGTCCGGGGGGCAGGCTCGGATGAGCAGTTCTTC
CASSVVRGAGSDEQFF
>TRBJ2-3|12|TRBV10-2|-|-
TGCGCCAGCAGTGCAGAGGGGGATACGCAGTATTTT
CASSAEGDTQYF
>TRBJ2-5|13|TRBV6-5|-|-
TGTGCCAGCAGTTACCAGAACGGGGAGACCCAGTACTTC
CASSYQNGETQYF
>TRBJ1-4|13|TRBV28|-|-
TGTGCCAGCACGGGAGGGACGAATGAAAAACTGTTTTTT
CASTGGTNEKLFF
>TRBJ2-7|15|TRBV13|-|-
TGTGCCAGCAGCTTGTCAGGGGCCTACTCCTACGAGCAGTACTTC
CASSLSGAYSYEQYF
>TRBJ1-6|13|TRBV27|once|-
TGTGCCAGCAGTTCCAGCGTAAATTCACCCCTCCACTTT
CASSSSVNSPLHF
>TRBJ2-3|15|TRBV6-6|-|-
TGTGCCAGCAGTTACCAAGGACGCGACACAGATACGCAGTATTTT
CASSYQGRDTDTQYF
>TRBJ2-3|15|TRBV9|-|-
TGTGCCAGCAGCGTAGATGGGGGTATGACAGATACGCAGTATTTT
CASSVDGGMTDTQYF